This entry describes one TCR beta chain. Its antigen remains unidentified. This sample is part of a study of T cell responses to AZD1222 COVID-19 vaccine. In the study overall: Recipients boosted at about 4 weeks or about 12 weeks are pooled.

Sequencing was performed with immunoSEQ multiplex PCR; in TCRdb, only in-frame clones are kept and a portion is missing. The sample includes about 60,000 clones, around 85% of them seen just once. With 5 bases removed from V and 3 bases from J, the gap between germline ends came to 11 bases. The CDR3 runs 12 residues. Germline V gene sequence: CDR1 GTSNPN, CDR2 SVGIG (reference sequence). Study-level results: Repertoire sampling happened only post peak T cell response. Along spike, vaccine-associated CD4 TCRs were found throughout, with dominance at 160-218 and 743-854.

The clonotype originates from an adult in good health. The chain carries TRBV30 and TRBJ2-7; D is unresolved. Sample: peripheral blood, taken on day 0 of AZD1222 vaccination. This CDR3 reads CAWGRGDYEQYF. DNA for the CDR3: TGTGCCTGGGGACGTGGGGACTACGAGCAGTACTTC.